These 3 T cell receptor beta chains were sequenced from one sample in a study of blood T cell repertoires in COVID-19. Produced via immunoSEQ multiplex PCR; TCRdb's table is partial and in-frame only. The sample lists around 370,000 clones; around nine tenths were seen once. Input material: peripheral blood. These receptors came from a woman aged 18 to 35 who had recovered from COVID-19.

The rearrangement joins TRBV11-3 to TRBJ2-5, with 10 bases matching TRBD2. The CDR3 is 18 amino acids. Germline lookup yields CDR1 SGHNT and CDR2 YENEEA. V dropped 2 bases and J dropped 2; count of bases not matched to a gene: 11. CDR3 protein: CASSLSRLAGSLQETQYF. The CDR3 DNA reads as TGTGCCAGCAGCTTATCTCGACTAGCGGGTAGCCTTCAAGAGACCCAGTACTTC.

This chain connects TRBV9 to TRBJ2-1; TRBD2 aligns across 9 bases. This CDR3 has 17 residues. CDR1 and CDR2 (germline): SGDLS, YYNGEE. Trimming removed 0 bases from V and 5 bases from J; junction bases left unmatched: 9. The CDR3 nucleotides read TGTGCCAGCAGCGTAGCCCCAAGCCTAGCGGGAAACAATGAGCAGTTCTTC. Amino acids: CASSVAPSLAGNNEQFF. The full variable domain, rest sourced from reference TRBV9 and TRBJ2-1, is DSGVTQTPKHLITATGQRVTLRCSPRSGDLSVYWYQQSLDQGLQFLIQYYNGEERAKGNILERFSAQQFPDLHSELNLSSLELGDSALYFCASSVAPSLAGNNEQFFGPGTRLTVL.

V and J are TRBV5-1 and TRBJ2-3, with D possibly TRBD1 on 6 matching bases. Trimming shortened V by 4 bases and J by 2 bases, and 14 bases separated the two germline ends. The CDR3 covers 15 residues. Germline V lookup: CDR1 SGHRS, CDR2 YFSETQ. For the CDR3, the DNA is TGCGCCAGCAGCCCAGGGGTTGGGGACACAGATACGCAGTATTTT. This translates into CASSPGVGDTDTQYF.